Below are 11 T cell receptor beta chains sequenced from a single sample in a study of T-cell memory formation after mild COVID-19. TCRdb re-called the 5' RACE reads through MiXCR, storing one row per CDR3 protein. There are about 190,000 distinct CDR3 sequences in the sample; approximately 20% occur only once, and 2.4% lies in the top ten. The sequenced sample consisted of PBMCs or a T cell subset sorted from them (not recorded which). The origin of the receptors is an adult woman who had mild COVID-19 (a few samples of this study predate the infection). Cell type and time point are not known.

This clonotype has just a few counts. The V and J genes are TRBV6-6 and TRBJ2-1; D possibly corresponds to TRBD1 (6 bases). The germline CDR1 and CDR2 sequences are MNHNY and SVGAGI (reference sequence). This CDR3 comprises 15 residues. Between the trimmed V and J ends, which lost 0 bases and 5 bases, there was a span of 11 bases. CDR3 DNA sequence: TGTGCCAGCAGTTACTCGCAGGGGAATCACAATGAGCAGTTCTTC. Residues: CASSYSQGNHNEQFF.

This clonotype was detected a few times. This chain uses TRBV6-5 with TRBJ1-2; maybe TRBD1 (5 bases). The CDR3 extends over 17 amino acids. Germline V CDR1 and CDR2: MNHEY, SVGAGI. The ends were cut back, 0 bases at V and 6 bases at J, with 20 bases in the middle. DNA of the CDR3: TGTGCCAGCAGTTACTCCGGGGTGCAGGGTGATTTTCATGGCTACACCTTC. This gives the protein CASSYSGVQGDFHGYTF.

This clonotype was recorded at least ten times. The chain recombines TRBV20-1 with TRBJ1-5, with 10 nucleotides matching TRBD1. J gave up 4 bases and V 5 bases, and 5 bases lay outside the gene matches. Germline loops: CDR1 DFQATT, CDR2 SNEGSKA (reference sequence). CDR3 length equals 14 residues. CDR3 nucleotide sequence: TGCAGTGCTTTGCGGGACAGGGGAAATCAGCCCCAGCATTTT. Its translation: CSALRDRGNQPQHF.

The sample holds one count of this clonotype. The CDR3 spells CASSFGLAGLSSYNEQFF. The CDR3 bases are TGTGCCAGCAGCTTCGGACTAGCGGGGCTAAGCTCCTACAATGAGCAGTTCTTC. The chain carries TRBV7-9 and TRBJ2-1; 12 bases map to TRBD2. Germline trimming cut 3 bases from V and 0 bases from J; bases unmatched to any gene: 6. The germline V gene has CDR1 SEHNR and CDR2 FQNEAQ (reference sequence). The CDR3 totals 18 residues.

This clonotype came up many times. This chain connects TRBV9 to TRBJ1-1; possibly TRBD1 for D (6 bases). Deletions cut 3 bases from V and 1 base from J, with 10 bases between. Germline CDR1 reads SGDLS; CDR2 reads YYNGEE. The CDR3 is 14 amino acids. CDR3 nucleotides: TGTGCCAGCAGCGGCCTGGGACAGAACACTGAAGCTTTCTTT. This codes for CASSGLGQNTEAFF.

Ten or more counts support this clonotype. The chain carries TRBV11-1 and TRBJ1-1; no definite D call. CDR3 size: 16 residues. CDR1 is SGHAT, CDR2 FQDESV, per germline (reference sequence). The V gene lost 3 bases and the J gene lost 3 bases, with 17 bases spanning the gap. The CDR3 reads CASSLLIGFTDTEAFF. The CDR3 DNA sequence: TGTGCCAGCAGCTTGCTAATTGGTTTTACGGACACTGAAGCTTTCTTT.

In its sample, this clonotype was seen a few times. This rearrangement joins TRBV12-5 to TRBJ1-2; TRBD1 is a possible D gene (5 bases). The germline V gene has CDR1 LGHNT and CDR2 FRNRAP. CDR3 length equals 14 residues. V was clipped by 6 bases and J by 4 bases, with 15 bases between them. Here the CDR3 DNA reads TGTGCTAGTGGACGGGCGGGACGGCCCTATGGCTACACCTTC. Its protein product is CASGRAGRPYGYTF.

This clonotype was seen a handful of times. CDR3 in DNA: TGTGCCATCAGCAGGGGGAATACTGAAGCTTTCTTT. Amino acid sequence: CAISRGNTEAFF. The V call is TRBV10-3, the J call TRBJ1-1; 7 bases map to TRBD1. This CDR3 is built from 12 residues. V shed 6 bases and J 5 bases; nucleotides not matched to a gene: 3. The germline V gene has CDR1 ENHRY and CDR2 SYGVKD.

This chain links TRBV3-1 with TRBJ1-2; D remains ambiguous. This CDR3 is 15 amino acids long. Germline V gene lookup returns CDR1 LGHDT and CDR2 YNNKEL (reference sequence). The V and J ends lost 1 base and 4 bases respectively, with 13 bases between them. Here the CDR3 reads CASSQVSGSTYGYTF. DNA for the CDR3: TGTGCCAGCAGCCAAGTTTCGGGCAGCACCTATGGCTACACCTTC.

This clonotype showed up just a few times. The V and J genes are TRBV5-6 and TRBJ2-1, with 7 nucleotides matching TRBD2. Germline-derived CDR1 and CDR2 are SGHDT and YYEEEE. The CDR3 contains 13 residues. V lost 4 bases to trimming and J lost 6 bases; unmatched junction nucleotides: 4. CDR3 residues: CASSHRGVNEQFF. CDR3 bases: TGTGCCAGCAGCCATCGGGGGGTCAATGAGCAGTTCTTC.

The chain joins TRBV5-5 to TRBJ2-5; TRBD2 matches 8 bases. Per germline, CDR1 SGHKS and CDR2 YYEKEE (reference sequence). The CDR3 sequence is 16 residues long. V gave up 1 base and J gave up 2 bases; unmatched junction bases: 7. The CDR3 nucleotides are TGTGCCAGCAGCTTGTCCCCGGCGGGAGGACAAGAGACCCAGTACTTC. Translated, it gives CASSLSPAGGQETQYF.